These 23 T cell receptor beta chains share one sample of origin, sequenced in a study of blood T cells in healthy people across ages. Next came a second PCR, run for about 7 to 12 cycles, which used a sample-barcoded 5' primer along with a J-beta primer mix. TCRdb re-called the 5' RACE reads through MiXCR, storing one row per CDR3 protein. The sample yields about 1.4 million distinct CDR3 sequences, 59% seen once. Sequenced: blood. The receptor set was obtained from a man aged 18 to 30 in good health.

In this sample, this clonotype turned up once. The CDR3 DNA reads TGCAGCGTTTTGTTGGCCGGGGAGCTGTTTTTT. Protein: CSVLLAGELFF. This chain links TRBV29-1 with TRBJ2-2; D remains ambiguous. The CDR3 is 11 amino acids. V was cut by 5 bases and J by 6 bases, with 7 bases left in between. Germline assignment: CDR1 SQVTM and CDR2 ANQGSEA.

Here the CDR3 DNA reads TGCAGTGCTAGAGGGGGCGGGAACACCGGGGAGCTGTTTTTT. It yields the protein CSARGGGNTGELFF. The chain combines TRBV20-1 with TRBJ2-2; tentative D call: TRBD1 (5 bases). Germline CDR1 and CDR2: DFQATT and SNEGSKA (reference sequence). V lost 1 base to trimming and J lost 1 base, with 7 bases between them. The CDR3 has 14 residues.

The V and J genes are TRBV3-1 and TRBJ1-2; D gene unclear. CDR1 and CDR2 from the germline V gene are LGHDT and YNNKEL (reference sequence). CDR3 length: 13 residues. V lost 4 bases and J 4 bases, leaving 10 bases between the germline ends. DNA of the CDR3: TGTGCCAGCAGCCCTTGGGTCAGCTATGGCTACACCTTC. Amino acids: CASSPWVSYGYTF.

The rearrangement links TRBV12-3 or TRBV12-4 to TRBJ2-7, with TRBD1 matching 10 bases. The better agreement between TRBJ2-5 and the DNA end casts doubt on the J call. CDR3 length: 15 residues. CDR3 protein: CASSSDRGLRETQYF. CDR3 sequence (DNA): TGTGCCAGCAGTTCCGACAGGGGGCTCCGAGAGACCCAGTACTTC.

The rearrangement uses TRBV6-2 or TRBV6-3 and TRBJ2-7, with D hard to call. The germline gives CDR1 MNHEY, CDR2 SVGEGT. V dropped 7 bases and J dropped 4 bases, with 5 bases sitting between them. CDR3 size: 10 residues. The CDR3 region has the DNA TGTGCCAGCAACGATTACGAGCAGTACTTC. Its protein product is CASNDYEQYF.

The V and J genes are TRBV20-1 and TRBJ2-3, with D unclear. The CDR3 loop spans 14 amino acids. Trimming pared 3 bases from V and 4 bases from J, leaving 14 bases between. Per germline, CDR1 DFQATT and CDR2 SNEGSKA (reference sequence). CDR3 region: CSASRAQDADTQYF. The DNA of the CDR3 is TGCAGTGCTAGCCGGGCCCAAGACGCAGATACGCAGTATTTT.

The J gene is TRBJ1-5, the V gene TRBV3-1; D not resolved. The germline V gene has CDR1 LGHDT and CDR2 YNNKEL (reference sequence). Trimming stripped 1 base from V and 6 bases from J, with 10 bases between. The CDR3 is 14 residues long. CDR3 sequence reads: CASSQGPVGQPQHF. In DNA, the CDR3 is TGTGCCAGCAGCCAAGGCCCTGTTGGTCAGCCCCAGCATTTT.

The gene calls are TRBV5-1 and TRBJ2-5; possibly TRBD1 for D (6 bases). This CDR3 is built from 14 residues. Deletions cut 3 bases from V and 0 bases from J, with 9 bases between. Germline lookup yields CDR1 SGHRS and CDR2 YFSETQ. The DNA for the CDR3 is TGCGCCAGCAGCTCGGACAGTTACCAAGAGACCCAGTACTTC. It translates to CASSSDSYQETQYF.

The chain employs TRBV20-1 and TRBJ1-1; tentatively, D is TRBD1 (6 bases). V was pared by 4 bases and J by 1 base, with 13 bases between. The CDR3 has 14 amino acids. Looked up from germline, CDR1 is DFQATT and CDR2 is SNEGSKA (reference sequence). The CDR3 coding sequence is TGCAGTGCTATTCGAACAGGGAGGAACACTGAAGCTTTCTTT. This gives the protein CSAIRTGRNTEAFF.

The chain recombines TRBV3-1 with TRBJ2-4; 10 nucleotides line up with TRBD1. The J call is doubtful: the DNA matches TRBJ2-7 better. Per germline, CDR1 LGHDT and CDR2 YNNKEL (reference sequence). The CDR3 is made up of 15 amino acids. The CDR3 reads CASSPVGTGEHEQYF. The CDR3 DNA reads as TGTGCCAGCAGCCCGGTTGGGACAGGGGAACACGAGCAGTACTTC.

This clonotype occurred once. The J gene is TRBJ2-3, the V gene TRBV18, with TRBD2 matching 7 bases. The CDR3 runs 16 residues. CDR1 is KGHSH and CDR2 is LQKENI in the germline V gene. V shed 6 bases, J shed 6 bases, and the junction held 15 bases outside the gene matches. CDR3 coding DNA: TGTGCCAGCTCGTATCTCCCGGCGGGAGCGATTGATACGCAGTATTTT. Residues: CASSYLPAGAIDTQYF. Looking up the rest from reference TRBV18 and TRBJ2-3 gives the full variable domain: NAGVMQNPRHLVRRRGQEARLRCSPMKGHSHVYWYRQLPEEGLKFMVYLQKENIIDESGMPKERFSAEFPKEGPSILRIQQVVRGDSAAYFCASSYLPAGAIDTQYFGPGTRLTVL.

This clonotype was detected once. J is TRBJ1-2 and V is TRBV12-3 or TRBV12-4; 10 nucleotides line up with TRBD1. This CDR3 region has 16 residues. Unmatched junction bases numbered 9, after V lost 5 bases and J lost 3 bases. This CDR3 reads CASSETRTGGYYGYTF. The CDR3 DNA reads as TGTGCCAGCAGTGAGACCCGGACAGGGGGTTACTATGGCTACACCTTC.

Written as DNA, the CDR3 is TGTGCCAGCAGCTTAGAGGCCTCGGGGGGCGCGGATGGCTACACCTTC. This sequence encodes CASSLEASGGADGYTF. The V gene is TRBV7-8, the J gene TRBJ1-2; TRBD1 is a possible D gene (6 bases). This CDR3 spans 16 amino acids. Trimming pared 1 base from V and 6 bases from J, leaving 18 bases between. Germline-derived CDR1 and CDR2 are SGHVS and FQNEAQ.

This clonotype was detected a few times. J is TRBJ2-7 and V is TRBV4-3; 7 nucleotides match TRBD1. The CDR3 has 14 residues. J gave up 5 bases and V 1 base, and 5 bases lay outside the gene matches. Germline V gene sequence: CDR1 LGHNA, CDR2 YSLEER. CDR3 in amino acids: CASSQGVGGNEQYF. The CDR3 DNA reads TGCGCCAGCAGCCAAGGGGTAGGGGGCAACGAGCAGTACTTC.

The chain has TRBV20-1 and TRBJ2-7; 7 nucleotides agree with TRBD2. CDR3 size: 13 residues. Germline CDR1 reads DFQATT; CDR2 reads SNEGSKA (reference sequence). V was clipped by 7 bases and J by 1 base; unmatched bases: 7. The CDR3 bases are TGCAGTGTGGAAAGCGGGAATTCCTACGAGCAGTACTTC. Encoded protein: CSVESGNSYEQYF.

V is TRBV11-2 and J is TRBJ1-2; 7 bases are shared with TRBD1. V lost 6 bases to trimming and J lost 4 bases; unmatched junction nucleotides: 5. The CDR3 is made up of 13 amino acids. Germline V gene sequence: CDR1 SGHAT, CDR2 FQNNGV. The CDR3 DNA sequence: TGTGCCAGCAGACAACAGGGGACCTATGGCTACACCTTC. This codes for CASRQQGTYGYTF.

V and J are TRBV15 and TRBJ2-3; perhaps TRBD1 as D (6 bases). This CDR3 comprises 15 residues. V shed 0 bases and J shed 6 bases, with 13 bases lying between them. Germline CDR1 and CDR2: LNHNV and YYDKDF (reference sequence). The CDR3 coding sequence is TGTGCCACCAGCAGAGACCAGGGGCTAACCGATACGCAGTATTTT. It specifies CATSRDQGLTDTQYF. Drawing the rest from reference TRBV15 and TRBJ2-3, the complete variable domain is DAMVIQNPRYQVTQFGKPVTLSCSQTLNHNVMYWYQQKSSQAPKLLFHYYDKDFNNEADTPDNFQSRRPNTSFCFLDIRSPGLGDTAMYLCATSRDQGLTDTQYFGPGTRLTVL.

The V and J genes are TRBV20-1 and TRBJ2-7, with a weak D call TRBD2 (6 bases). This CDR3 spans 14 amino acids. V lost 6 bases, J lost 0 bases, and 15 bases lay in between. Germline V lookup: CDR1 DFQATT, CDR2 SNEGSKA (reference sequence). The CDR3 DNA follows: TGCAGTGCCCCTCCCGGGGGACGCTCCTACGAGCAGTACTTC. This encodes CSAPPGGRSYEQYF.

The J gene is TRBJ2-7, the V gene TRBV20-1; 8 bases match TRBD2. The junction had 7 bases not matched to a gene; V was cut back by 0 bases and J by 0 bases. CDR1 and CDR2 from the germline V gene are DFQATT and SNEGSKA (reference sequence). CDR3 size: 16 residues. The CDR3 DNA follows: TGCAGTGCTAGAGATTCCCTAGCGGGCGTCTCCTACGAGCAGTACTTC. Protein product: CSARDSLAGVSYEQYF.

The chain combines TRBV4-1 with TRBJ2-3; D gene unclear. This CDR3 is built from 16 residues. Germline V gene data show CDR1 as MGHRA and CDR2 as YSYEKL. Trimming removed 0 bases at V and 2 bases at J, with 12 bases between. Here the CDR3 DNA reads TGCGCCAGCAGCCAAGAAGGCAGCTACTCCACAGATACGCAGTATTTT. Encoded protein: CASSQEGSYSTDTQYF.

This clonotype appeared a single time. The chain couples TRBV10-3 to TRBJ1-2; no firm D call. Germline V gene data show CDR1 as ENHRY and CDR2 as SYGVKD. V dropped 8 bases and J dropped 3 bases, with 22 bases sitting between them. This CDR3 comprises 16 residues. The CDR3 DNA sequence: TGTGCCATCCAGGACGCCCGGCCTTCACGTGACTATGGCTACACCTTC. It encodes CAIQDARPSRDYGYTF.

This clonotype has more than one count but fewer than ten. This rearrangement joins TRBV10-1 to TRBJ2-3, with D possibly matching TRBD1 (6 bases). CDR1 is WNHNN, CDR2 SYGVQD, per germline (reference sequence). V shed 0 bases and J shed 0 bases, with 13 bases lying between them. The CDR3 sequence is 17 residues long. The CDR3 protein is CASSESIWGRSTDTQYF. The CDR3 DNA reads as TGCGCCAGCAGTGAGTCGATATGGGGGCGAAGCACAGATACGCAGTATTTT.

The genes are TRBV7-9 and TRBJ2-5; the D gene is possibly TRBD2 (6 bases). The DNA end favors TRBJ2-7, so the J call may be wrong. Germline V CDR1 and CDR2: SEHNR, FQNEAQ (reference sequence). The length of the CDR3 is 16 residues. The chain's CDR3 is CASSSSIGTQLGEQYF. DNA of the CDR3: TGTGCCAGCAGCTCCTCTATCGGGACTCAGTTGGGCGAGCAGTACTTC.